This TCR beta chain is drawn from a study of shared clonotypes between healthy human individuals. Study outcomes and limitations: Non-shared clonotypes showed lower generation probabilities than clonotypes common to all four donors. Clonotype sharing levels among donors were expected to vary with sequencing depth. Larger estimated richness was generally seen in naive subsets than in memory subsets.

TCRdb keeps only in-frame clones here, not all; method: immunoSEQ multiplex PCR. Found here are about 2.4 million clones, 93% of them singletons; the top ten hold 0.36%. This clone was recorded a few times. The antigen is unknown. This TCR derives from a young man in good health. Some clones in this sample may be carry-over from other donors' samples. What was sequenced was naive CD4+ T cells from PBMCs. Noted subset: CD45RA+ positively selected.

In nucleotides, the CDR3 is TGTGCCTGGAACGAATGGAGGGGTGTGGGTGAAAAACTGTTTTTT. Amino acids: CAWNEWRGVGEKLFF. The rearrangement links TRBV30 to TRBJ1-4; perhaps TRBD1 as D (5 bases). V shed 4 bases and J shed 7 bases, with 19 bases lying between them. The germline CDR1 and CDR2 sequences are GTSNPN and SVGIG (reference sequence). This CDR3 is 15 amino acids long.